These 4 T cell receptor beta chains share one sample of origin, sequenced in a study of OX40 agonist ivuxolimab in advanced cancers. The method was immunoSEQ multiplex PCR; TCRdb's version includes in-frame clones alone and lacks a portion of them. The data hold approximately 70,000 clones, with about 88% observed a single time. This specimen was CD4+ or CD8+ T cells sorted from blood, taken in a trial of the OX40 agonist ivuxolimab. The receptors here all came from an adult with an advanced solid tumor such as melanoma, head and neck, liver or kidney cancer.

The chain is built from TRBV5-6 and TRBJ1-4; D gene unclear. The germline V and J ends were trimmed by 1 base and 3 bases, with 16 bases remaining between them. The CDR3 sequence is 17 residues long. Germline-derived CDR1 and CDR2 are SGHDT and YYEEEE. CDR3 residues: CASSLYSRPVPNEKLFF. In DNA, the CDR3 is TGTGCCAGCAGCTTGTATTCACGGCCGGTTCCTAATGAAAAACTGTTTTTT.

As to this clone: One end of the junction is discordant with germline, which a read error may explain. The chain employs TRBV5-1 and TRBJ2-3; D gene unclear. This CDR3 region has 12 residues. The germline gives CDR1 SGHRS, CDR2 YFSETQ. The DNA for the CDR3 is TGCGTCAGCAGCTCCCCCACAGATACGCAGTATTTT. Translation: CVSSSPTDTQYF. The variable domain in full, completed from reference TRBV5-1 and TRBJ2-3, reads KAGVTQTPRYLIKTRGQQVTLSCSPISGHRSVSWYQQTPGQGLQFLFEYFSETQRNKGNFPGRFSGRQFSNSRSEMNVSTLELGDSALYLCVSSSPTDTQYFGPGTRLTVL.

Note on this clone: The junction departs from the called germline gene at one end, perhaps through a read error. The chain couples TRBV11-2 to TRBJ1-6; D is possibly TRBD1 (6 bases). The CDR3 spans 15 residues. Per germline, CDR1 SGHAT and CDR2 FQNNGV. CDR3 in DNA: TGTGCCAGCAGCCTAGAGGGACATGAAAATTCACCCCTCCACTTT. It codes for CASSLEGHENSPLHF.

The J gene is TRBJ2-7, the V gene TRBV18, with 8 bases aligning to TRBD2. Germline CDR1 and CDR2: KGHSH and LQKENI. The CDR3 covers 14 residues. With V trimmed by 5 bases and J by 1 base, 4 bases remained unmatched. CDR3 amino acids: CASSASGRSYEQYF. The CDR3 DNA reads as TGTGCCAGCTCAGCTAGCGGGCGTTCCTACGAGCAGTACTTC.